The clone carrying this T cell receptor beta chain showed up many times. Its antigen is as yet unknown. Stable Graves' hyperthyroidism meant no ophthalmopathy progression within 18 months. The sample is drawn from a study of T cells in Graves' hyperthyroidism and ophthalmopathy. The CDR3 spans 15 residues. V was clipped by 4 bases and J by 0 bases, with 13 bases between them. The V gene's germline CDR1 is LNHNV and CDR2 YYDKDF (reference sequence). Notes on the study in general: A model of 13 V-J pairs discriminated ophthalmopathy from stable hyperthyroidism. The model anticipated ophthalmopathy a median around 6 months pre-onset. Blood also carried most thyroid clonotypes expanded above 0.001.

RNA transcripts served as the template for amplifying TCR beta CDR3 regions. With the HTBI primer set, the TCR CDR3 went through a first round of RT-PCR. MiXCR, run by TCRdb on the multiplex PCR reads, gives a single entry per CDR3 protein. The profile covers some 550,000 distinct CDR3 sequences, with less than 25% appearing a single time and roughly 29% taken by the ten largest. The chain links TRBV15 to TRBJ2-7; D possibly corresponds to TRBD1 (5 bases). The specimen was blood. This receptor was taken from a young man with Graves' hyperthyroidism. CDR3 loop: CATSIAGLSSYEQYF. As DNA, the CDR3 is TGTGCCACCAGCATAGCAGGGTTGAGCTCCTACGAGCAGTACTTC.